This T cell receptor (beta chain) stems from a study of CD4+ T cells in melanoma (dated by TCRdb to between 2020 and 2023). In the study overall: Neoantigen-specific CD4+ T cells in human melanoma were what the study investigated.

The germline V gene (reference sequence) specifies MNHNY as CDR1 and SVGAGI as CDR2. At the junction V is shortened by 8 bases and J by 3 bases; bases outside the gene matches: 7. The CDR3 runs 14 amino acids, cysteine and phenylalanine included. The retained sequence is limited to the CDR3, 42 bases, with the frame set at the first base. Patients with melanoma were used as donors. Libraries were built with the immunoSEQ multiplex PCR assay. In TCRdb, the immuneACCESS table is reduced to in-frame sequences with V and J assigned. These tables do not hold every clone; where another copy was compared, an unresolved V gene accounts for under half, and the others remain unexplained. The sample table shows about 3,700 clones, and around three quarters are seen once. The ten largest account for over 8.5% of the sample. The full study reports these points: Neoantigen-specific CD4+ T cells in melanoma were reported to have a range of differentiation states. Neoantigen-specific CD4+ T cells were reported to be correlated with the function of CD8+ T cells, macrophages and B cells.

Worth noting for this clone: Its antigen is not yet known. The input lacks base qualities; no much larger clone sits a single base away.

Material for sequencing was tumor tissue. The clonotype comes from a human donor with melanoma. The rearrangement combines TRBV6-6 with TRBJ2-4, with 7 middle bases fitting TRBD1. The CDR3 sequence is CASSPGQYKNIQYF. The bases are TGTGCCAGCTCACCGGGACAGTACAAAAACATTCAGTACTTC.